This entry features one T cell receptor (beta chain) sequence. Patients in Seattle were enrolled during active infection, then followed longitudinally. CDR1 LGHDT and CDR2 YNNKEL come from the germline V gene (reference sequence). The CDR3 is made up of 15 amino acids. Unmatched junction bases numbered 6, after V lost 1 base and J lost 5 bases. Authors' data handling: Reference gene primer amplification in the assay estimated nucleated cell counts. Data came from immunoSEQ multiplex PCR; TCRdb stores just in-frame clones and leaves some out. V and J calls and clone size are as listed in that table; D and trimming were resolved from the DNA. The sample consists of fewer than 300,000 clones, 70% to 90% of them appearing once. These data are taken from a study of blood T cell repertoires in COVID-19. Looking at the study overall: Whether acute or convalescent, the COVID-19 samples came from the United States, Italy and Spain. From T cells, B-cell-depleted T cells, or PBMCs came the material, which was cDNA or gDNA.

The specimen sequenced was peripheral blood. The chain uses TRBV3-1 (or the pseudogene TRBV3-2) and TRBJ2-7; 9 bases are a match to TRBD2. This sequence originates from a woman in her forties or fifties with COVID-19, enrolled during active disease. CDR3 protein: CASSQVAGGPHEQYF. DNA for the CDR3: TGTGCCAGCAGCCAAGTGGCGGGAGGGCCTCACGAGCAGTACTTC.